The 32 T cell receptor beta chains given below trace back to one sample, sequenced in a study of OX40 agonist ivuxolimab in advanced cancers. Assay: immunoSEQ multiplex PCR; the TCRdb copy retains only in-frame clones and omits some. The sample includes tens of thousands of clones, approximately 90% seen only once; the top ten take less than 5.5%. The sequencing here drew on CD4+ or CD8+ T cells sorted from blood, taken in a trial of the OX40 agonist ivuxolimab. The source is an adult with an advanced solid tumor such as melanoma, head and neck, liver or kidney cancer.

The V gene is TRBV5-6, the J gene TRBJ2-7; 15 positions agree with TRBD2. Losses at the gene ends were 3 bases for V and 4 bases for J; bases not matched to a gene: 2. The germline gives CDR1 SGHDT, CDR2 YYEEEE. The CDR3 length is 15 residues. CDR3 sequence reads: CASSSGTSGRYEQYF. CDR3 in DNA: TGTGCCAGCAGCTCCGGGACTAGCGGGAGGTACGAGCAGTACTTC. Filled out from reference TRBV5-6 and TRBJ2-7, the complete variable domain reads DAGVTQSPTHLIKTRGQQVTLRCSPKSGHDTVSWYQQALGQGPQFIFQYYEEEERQRGNFPDRFSGHQFPNYSSELNVNALLLGDSALYLCASSSGTSGRYEQYFGPGTRLTVT.

The V and J genes are TRBV28 and TRBJ1-3; D is unresolved. The CDR3 has 13 residues. Trimming took off 4 bases at V and 5 bases at J, with 9 bases between the two ends. Germline loops: CDR1 MDHEN, CDR2 SYDVKM. Written as DNA, the CDR3 is TGTGCCAGCAGTTACGGAAACAGAAACACCATATATTTT. Translation gives CASSYGNRNTIYF.

CDR3 protein: CASTRDRLGLSGSPLHF. CDR3 coding DNA: TGTGCCAGCACCCGGGACAGGCTCGGGCTTTCGGGTTCACCCCTCCACTTT. The chain has TRBV14 and TRBJ1-6, with 8 bases aligning to TRBD1. Germline V gene sequence: CDR1 SGHDN, CDR2 FVKESK. The CDR3 contains 17 residues. With V trimmed by 7 bases and J by 9 bases, 17 bases remained unmatched.

The chain has TRBV4-2 and TRBJ2-5; tentative D call: TRBD1 (6 bases). CDR3 length: 14 amino acids. The germline V gene encodes CDR1 LGHNA and CDR2 YNFKEQ. V gave up 5 bases and J gave up 2 bases, with 12 bases separating them. CDR3 region: CASSLGRGQETQYF. In DNA form, the CDR3 reads TGTGCCAGCAGCTTGGGCAGGGGACAAGAGACCCAGTACTTC.

Here the CDR3 DNA reads TGTGCCAGCAGCTTGCCTGATGGCCAAAAACTGTTTTTT. Protein product: CASSLPDGQKLFF. The rearrangement links TRBV7-9 to TRBJ1-4; no clear D gene. The CDR3 sequence is 13 residues long. CDR1 SEHNR and CDR2 FQNEAQ come from the germline V gene (reference sequence). V lost 3 bases, J lost 9 bases, and 11 bases lay in between.

The chain links TRBV6-5 to TRBJ1-2; tentatively, D is TRBD1 (6 bases). This CDR3 spans 13 amino acids. Germline V gene lookup returns CDR1 MNHEY and CDR2 SVGAGI. V was shortened by 6 bases and J by 4 bases, with 12 bases between the two germline ends. CDR3 residues: CASSLQGIYGYTF. As DNA, the CDR3 is TGTGCCAGCAGCTTACAGGGTATCTATGGCTACACCTTC.

The CDR3 nucleotides are TGTGCCAGCAGTGATACAGGGTGGGTGTTCTTC. This codes for CASSDTGWVFF. The chain recombines TRBV28 with TRBJ2-1; D is possibly TRBD1 (6 bases). The CDR3 is 11 amino acids. V was pared by 5 bases and J by 15 bases, with 14 bases between. Germline V gene data show CDR1 as MDHEN and CDR2 as SYDVKM.

This sequence joins TRBV7-3 and TRBJ2-5; D remains ambiguous. This CDR3 contains 14 residues. Trimming removed 2 bases from V and 2 bases from J, with 9 bases in between. Per the germline V gene, CDR1 is SGHTA and CDR2 is FQGTGA. The CDR3 coding sequence is TGTGCCAGCAGCTTAGAAGGAAAACAAGAGACCCAGTACTTC. Protein sequence: CASSLEGKQETQYF. Complete variable domain (other parts from reference TRBV7-3 and TRBJ2-5): GAGVSQTPSNKVTEKGKYVELRCDPISGHTALYWYRQSLGQGPEFLIYFQGTGAADDSGLPNDRFFAVRPEGSVSTLKIQRTERGDSAVYLCASSLEGKQETQYFGPGTRLLVL.

The V and J genes are TRBV11-2 and TRBJ2-1; TRBD2 agrees at 8 bases. CDR3 length: 12 amino acids. Germline V gene sequence: CDR1 SGHAT, CDR2 FQNNGV. J was trimmed by 10 bases and V by 5 bases; bases with no gene match: 4. In nucleotides, the CDR3 is TGTGCCAGCAGCCCAGCGGGAGTGGAGCAGTTCTTC. Its protein product is CASSPAGVEQFF.

This CDR3 reads CATRTINYGYTF. CDR3 nucleotides: TGTGCCACGAGAACTATTAACTATGGCTACACCTTC. This chain connects TRBV6-6 to TRBJ1-2; no clear D gene. Trimming removed 10 bases at V and 1 base at J, with 10 bases between. Germline V gene sequence: CDR1 MNHNY, CDR2 SVGAGI (reference sequence). CDR3 length: 12 residues.

The chain is built from TRBV18 and TRBJ2-1; either TRBD1 or TRBD2 may fit D (6 bases each). The V end was cut by 0 bases, the J end by 4 bases, with 13 bases between. Germline CDR1 KGHSH, CDR2 LQKENI. This CDR3 spans 16 amino acids. The CDR3 DNA follows: TGTGCCAGCTCACCACCGGTACGGGGGCCTTACAATGAGCAGTTCTTC. It encodes CASSPPVRGPYNEQFF.

The chain employs TRBV28 and TRBJ1-1; TRBD1 is a possible D gene (6 bases). The CDR3 extends over 15 amino acids. The V end was cut by 10 bases, the J end by 5 bases, with 23 bases between. CDR1 and CDR2 (germline): MDHEN, SYDVKM. The CDR3 DNA follows: TGTGCCACCCTCAAAGGGGGGGCGCATGGAACTGAAGCTTTCTTT. It yields the protein CATLKGGAHGTEAFF.

CDR3 loop: CASSPRTSDYEQYF. The CDR3 DNA follows: TGTGCCAGCAGCCCCCGGACTAGCGACTACGAGCAGTACTTC. The chain combines TRBV9 with TRBJ2-7; TRBD2 aligns across 9 bases. This CDR3 is 14 amino acids long. Germline V CDR1 and CDR2: SGDLS, YYNGEE. V lost 4 bases, J lost 3 bases, and 5 bases stayed unmatched.

The V and J genes are TRBV9 and TRBJ2-1; D uncertain. CDR3 length equals 13 residues. V was shortened by 4 bases and J by 8 bases, with 13 bases between the two germline ends. Germline CDR1 is SGDLS and CDR2 is YYNGEE. CDR3 amino acids: CASSSIPKDEQFF. CDR3 DNA sequence: TGTGCCAGCAGCTCAATCCCGAAGGATGAGCAGTTCTTC.

The rearrangement uses TRBV5-6 and TRBJ2-1; 8 positions agree with TRBD2. V lost 2 bases, J lost 6 bases, and 10 bases stayed unmatched. Germline V gene data show CDR1 as SGHDT and CDR2 as YYEEEE. The CDR3 consists of 16 residues. CDR3 sequence reads: CASSFGAGVRGNEQFF. The CDR3 bases are TGTGCCAGCAGCTTTGGAGCGGGAGTTAGGGGCAATGAGCAGTTCTTC.

J is TRBJ2-1 and V is TRBV9; TRBD2 matches 8 bases. Trimming at V came to 3 bases and at J to 7 bases, leaving 6 bases not matched to a gene. The CDR3 length is 14 residues. From germline, CDR1 is SGDLS and CDR2 YYNGEE. The CDR3: CASSGQLAANEQFF. CDR3 coding DNA: TGTGCCAGCAGCGGGCAACTAGCGGCGAATGAGCAGTTCTTC. The full variable domain, with the rest looked up from reference TRBV9 and TRBJ2-1, is DSGVTQTPKHLITATGQRVTLRCSPRSGDLSVYWYQQSLDQGLQFLIQYYNGEERAKGNILERFSAQQFPDLHSELNLSSLELGDSALYFCASSGQLAANEQFFGPGTRLTVL.

V and J are TRBV5-4 and TRBJ2-1; TRBD1 agrees at 12 bases. Germline CDR1 and CDR2: SGHNT and YYREEE (reference sequence). The CDR3 consists of 13 residues. J was trimmed by 15 bases and V by 5 bases; bases with no gene match: 9. CDR3 DNA sequence: TGTGCCAGCAGGGATGGGACAGGGGGCGCCCGGTTCTTC. This encodes CASRDGTGGARFF. The variable domain in full, with the rest retrieved from reference TRBV5-4 and TRBJ2-1, is ETGVTQSPTHLIKTRGQQVTLRCSSQSGHNTVSWYQQALGQGPQFIFQYYREEENGRGNFPPRFSGLQFPNYSSELNVNALELDDSALYLCASRDGTGGARFFGPGTRLTVL.

The rearrangement uses TRBV19 and TRBJ2-7; perhaps D is TRBD1 or TRBD2 (5 bases each). This CDR3 has 16 residues. The V end lost 6 bases, the J end lost 6 bases, and 24 bases lay between the germline ends. CDR1 is LNHDA, CDR2 SQIVND, per germline (reference sequence). For the CDR3, the DNA is TGTGCCAGTAGCCAGTATAAATCCTCCCGGGACCTCGAGCAGTACTTC. Residues: CASSQYKSSRDLEQYF.

In this sample, this clone turned up once. The rearrangement links TRBV5-1 to TRBJ2-2; 9 bases match TRBD1. The CDR3 is 15 residues long. V shed 4 bases and J 2 bases; nucleotides not matched to a gene: 3. The V gene's germline CDR1 is SGHRS and CDR2 YFSETQ. This chain's CDR3 is CASSPQGANTGELFF. DNA for the CDR3: TGCGCCAGCAGCCCACAGGGGGCTAACACCGGGGAGCTGTTTTTT.

This chain connects TRBV18 to TRBJ1-4, with D possibly being TRBD1 (5 bases). CDR3 size: 13 residues. Germline V gene lookup returns CDR1 KGHSH and CDR2 LQKENI. Between the trimmed V and J ends, which lost 2 bases and 7 bases, there was a span of 8 bases. CDR3 in amino acids: CASSPKGTEKLFF. CDR3 in DNA: TGTGCCAGCTCACCAAAGGGGACTGAAAAACTGTTTTTT.

CDR3 region: CATQRMSDQPQHF. The CDR3 DNA follows: TGTGCAACACAACGGATGTCTGATCAGCCCCAGCATTTT. The chain joins TRBV6-1 to TRBJ1-5; D unclear. The germline gives CDR1 MNHNS, CDR2 SASEGT. This CDR3 comprises 13 residues.

This clone was detected once. The genes are TRBV2 and TRBJ1-4, with TRBD1 matching 9 bases. Germline assignment: CDR1 SNHLY and CDR2 FYNNEI. The CDR3 has 19 residues. After removal of 6 bases from V and 7 bases from J, the junction contained 21 bases not matched to a gene. The CDR3, as DNA: TGTGCCAGCAGGCCTCAGGGACAAGCTTTACAGGGGGCCATTGAAAAACTGTTTTTT. Its translation is CASRPQGQALQGAIEKLFF. Full variable domain (missing parts from reference TRBV2 and TRBJ1-4): EPEVTQTPSHQVTQMGQEVILRCVPISNHLYFYWYRQILGQKVEFLVSFYNNEISEKSEIFDDQFSVERPDGSNFTLKIRSTKLEDSAMYFCASRPQGQALQGAIEKLFFGSGTQLSVL.

J is TRBJ2-7 and V is TRBV18, with 9 positions matching TRBD2. With 1 base clipped from V and 4 bases from J, the junction kept 8 bases outside the gene matches. The CDR3 totals 16 residues. The germline CDR1 and CDR2 sequences are KGHSH and LQKENI. In nucleotides, the CDR3 is TGTGCCAGCTCACCACTGAGACTAGCGGATACATACGAGCAGTACTTC. As protein: CASSPLRLADTYEQYF.

This clone was counted a few times. The rearrangement joins TRBV18 to TRBJ2-6; D not resolved. Germline assignment: CDR1 KGHSH and CDR2 LQKENI. The V gene lost 6 bases and the J gene lost 0 bases, with 0 bases spanning the gap. The CDR3 is 12 amino acids. The CDR3 DNA is TGTGCCAGCTCCTCTGGGGCCAACGTCCTGACTTTC. Its protein is CASSSGANVLTF. The complete variable domain, with remaining parts taken from reference TRBV18 and TRBJ2-6, reads NAGVMQNPRHLVRRRGQEARLRCSPMKGHSHVYWYRQLPEEGLKFMVYLQKENIIDESGMPKERFSAEFPKEGPSILRIQQVVRGDSAAYFCASSSGANVLTFGAGSRLTVL.

The rearrangement uses TRBV13 and TRBJ2-5, with D unresolved. The CDR3 contains 12 residues. Germline lookup yields CDR1 PRHDT and CDR2 FYEKMQ (reference sequence). Trimming took 5 bases from V and 4 from J, leaving 8 bases between them. CDR3 in amino acids: CASSGKGETQYF. Here the CDR3 DNA reads TGTGCCAGCAGCGGCAAGGGAGAGACCCAGTACTTC. Using reference TRBV13 and TRBJ2-5 for the parts outside the CDR3, the full variable domain is AAGVIQSPRHLIKEKRETATLKCYPIPRHDTVYWYQQGPGQDPQFLISFYEKMQSDKGSIPDRFSAQQFSDYHSELNMSSLELGDSALYFCASSGKGETQYFGPGTRLLVL.

This chain connects TRBV5-6 to TRBJ2-1, with TRBD2 matching 9 bases. Germline CDR1 reads SGHDT; CDR2 reads YYEEEE. Trimming cost V 3 bases and J 9 bases; bases outside gene matches: 16. There are 17 residues in the CDR3. CDR3 coding DNA: TGTGCCAGCAGCTCAACTCTGGGACTAGCTGGTACGGCTGAGCAGTTCTTC. This sequence encodes CASSSTLGLAGTAEQFF.

This sequence joins TRBV2 and TRBJ2-7; D is perhaps TRBD1 (5 bases). V lost 5 bases and J lost 5, with 10 bases in between. This CDR3 contains 12 residues. In germline, CDR1 is SNHLY, CDR2 FYNNEI. The CDR3 coding sequence is TGTGCCAGCAGTCAGCCGACAGACGAGCAGTACTTC. Amino acids: CASSQPTDEQYF.

The chain has TRBV5-1 and TRBJ2-2, with unresolved D. Germline V lookup: CDR1 SGHRS, CDR2 YFSETQ. Trimming removed 4 bases at V and 1 base at J, with 8 bases between. CDR3 length: 14 amino acids. The CDR3 loop reads CASSRWENTGELFF. Here the CDR3 DNA reads TGCGCCAGCAGCAGATGGGAGAACACCGGGGAGCTGTTTTTT.

The rearrangement joins TRBV20-1 to TRBJ1-1; no firm D call. The germline V gene encodes CDR1 DFQATT and CDR2 SNEGSKA (reference sequence). V lost 4 bases, J lost 1 base, and 4 bases lay in between. This CDR3 is built from 11 residues. This chain's CDR3 is CSATGNTEAFF. The DNA for the CDR3 is TGCAGTGCTACGGGGAACACTGAAGCTTTCTTT.

The rearrangement joins TRBV9 to TRBJ2-1, with TRBD2 matching 7 bases. V shed 9 bases, J shed 3 bases, and the junction held 12 bases outside the gene matches. The CDR3 consists of 15 residues. The V gene's germline CDR1 is SGDLS and CDR2 YYNGEE. The CDR3 protein is CATDPGTMNYNEQFF. The CDR3 region has the DNA TGTGCCACCGACCCCGGGACTATGAACTACAATGAGCAGTTCTTC.

This chain connects TRBV27 to TRBJ2-6, with TRBD1 matching 7 bases. The CDR3 is made up of 16 amino acids. V gave up 5 bases and J gave up 4 bases; unmatched junction bases: 8. Germline CDR1 MNHEY, CDR2 SMNVEV (reference sequence). CDR3 amino acids: CASSLDRAAGANVLTF. CDR3 bases: TGTGCCAGCAGTCTCGACAGGGCAGCCGGGGCCAACGTCCTGACTTTC. The entire variable domain, with the rest obtained from reference TRBV27 and TRBJ2-6, is as follows: EAQVTQNPRYLITVTGKKLTVTCSQNMNHEYMSWYRQDPGLGLRQIYYSMNVEVTDKGDVPEGYKVSRKEKRNFPLILESPSPNQTSLYFCASSLDRAAGANVLTFGAGSRLTVL.

V is TRBV7-3 and J is TRBJ2-2; D is undetermined. The CDR3 contains 14 residues. V was cut by 0 bases and J by 4 bases, with 6 bases left in between. Germline CDR1 reads SGHTA; CDR2 reads FQGTGA. The CDR3 DNA reads TGTGCCAGCAGCTTAACGCGGCGCACCGGGGAGCTGTTTTTT. It is translated as CASSLTRRTGELFF.